This TCR beta chain was sequenced during a study of cytomegalovirus exposure and HLA in healthy donors. For the study at large: HLA-typed donors were the source of around 80 million unique TCRs, which an early data release held. Findings and limits, study-wide: Rare sequences made up most TCRs, while some public TCRs were found in many donors.

A remark on this clone: Its target is unknown.

At the time of sampling, donors were nominally healthy, though unrecorded immune exposures were likely. Primers for the PCR totalled 60 Vbeta and 13 Jbeta. Original methodology: It was a later analysis that counted 83 million or so unique TCR beta chains, of which approximately 11 million were shared. The data were produced by immunoSEQ multiplex PCR, yet TCRdb's version contains in-frame clones alone and is incomplete. The D gene and trimming were derived from the DNA, and the V and J assignments and clone size from that table. The table has some 180,000 clones, over 80% seen once. Trimming shortened V by 0 bases and J by 1 base, and 10 bases separated the two germline ends. The CDR3 consists of 15 residues. Germline CDR1 SGHNT, CDR2 YYREEE (reference sequence).

The sequencing input was PBMCs. V gene TRBV5-4 combines with J gene TRBJ2-5; perhaps TRBD1 as D (5 bases). This receptor was identified in a man aged 40-49 years in good health and CMV-seronegative. CDR3 residues: CASSLAPTVQETQYF. The CDR3, as DNA: TGTGCCAGCAGCTTGGCCCCGACAGTCCAAGAGACCCAGTACTTC.